Presented here are 18 T cell receptor beta chains from one specimen sequenced in a study of PD-1 blockade in classical Hodgkin lymphoma. TCRdb's copy holds only in-frame clones and misses some; the assay was immunoSEQ multiplex PCR. This sample carries approximately 38,000 clones, about three quarters of them seen once, and the ten largest clones take 9.8%. As to time point: cycle 4 day 1 (C4D1), after around six weeks of nivolumab. The patients all showed relapse after autologous stem cell transplantation, while their brentuximab vedotin exposure varied. The specimen was peripheral blood mononuclear cells (PBMCs), collected before the fourth cycle of nivolumab. Receptors originate from a human donor with classical Hodgkin lymphoma.

V and J are TRBV27 and TRBJ2-1, with 7 bases fitting TRBD1. The germline V gene encodes CDR1 MNHEY and CDR2 SMNVEV (reference sequence). The CDR3 is 15 residues long. V gave up 6 bases and J gave up 3 bases; unmatched junction bases: 8. In nucleotides, the CDR3 is TGTGCCAGCAGGCCGGGACAGCCGTTCTACAATGAGCAGTTCTTC. It specifies CASRPGQPFYNEQFF.

CDR3 residues: CASSLVTEGNEQFF. In DNA form, the CDR3 reads TGCGCCAGCAGCTTGGTTACTGAGGGGAATGAGCAGTTCTTC. The rearrangement uses TRBV5-1 and TRBJ2-1; D is tentatively TRBD1 or TRBD2 (5 bases each). The CDR3 runs to 14 residues. Germline V gene lookup returns CDR1 SGHRS and CDR2 YFSETQ. V dropped 0 bases and J dropped 7 bases, with 11 bases sitting between them. Drawing the rest from reference TRBV5-1 and TRBJ2-1, the complete variable domain is KAGVTQTPRYLIKTRGQQVTLSCSPISGHRSVSWYQQTPGQGLQFLFEYFSETQRNKGNFPGRFSGRQFSNSRSEMNVSTLELGDSALYLCASSLVTEGNEQFFGPGTRLTVL.

This clone was seen only a few times. In DNA, the CDR3 is TGTGCCAGCAGTGAATATTGCATCTATGGCTACACCTTC. The encoded protein is CASSEYCIYGYTF. V is TRBV25-1 and J is TRBJ1-2; D gene unclear. V was trimmed by 0 bases and J by 4 bases, leaving 6 bases between them. CDR1 and CDR2 from the germline V gene are MGHDK and SYGVNS. The length of the CDR3 is 13 residues.

Details on this clone: Distinct nucleotide sequences in the sample also encode this CDR3. The CDR3 nucleotides read TGTGCCAGCAGCCACTTTGGGGGGTTAGGCACCTACGAGCAGTACTTC. Translated, it gives CASSHFGGLGTYEQYF. The chain has TRBV5-6 and TRBJ2-7; possibly TRBD2 for D (6 bases). V was clipped by 4 bases and J by 2 bases, with 19 bases between them. In germline, CDR1 is SGHDT, CDR2 YYEEEE. The CDR3 loop spans 16 amino acids.

The rearrangement uses TRBV19 and TRBJ2-6; a possible D gene is TRBD2 (6 bases). The CDR3 covers 14 residues. V lost 3 bases and J lost 5, with 8 bases in between. Germline V gene lookup returns CDR1 LNHDA and CDR2 SQIVND (reference sequence). This CDR3 is CASSMRGRANVLTF. The CDR3 region has the DNA TGTGCCAGTAGTATGCGGGGCCGGGCCAACGTCCTGACTTTC.

This clone has just a few counts. The chain is built from TRBV2 and TRBJ1-6; D unclear. Trimming took 8 bases from V and 5 from J, leaving 13 bases between them. This CDR3 region has 14 residues. Germline lookup yields CDR1 SNHLY and CDR2 FYNNEI. CDR3 nucleotides: TGTGCCAGCCTCCGTCAGCCCCATAATTCACCCCTCCACTTT. Its protein is CASLRQPHNSPLHF.

The chain carries TRBV6-4 and TRBJ2-1; 12 nucleotides agree with TRBD2. This CDR3 is built from 15 residues. J gave up 8 bases and V 5 bases, and 7 bases lay outside the gene matches. Germline V gene sequence: CDR1 MRHNA, CDR2 SNTAGT. The chain's CDR3 is CASSIASGGEDEQFF. The CDR3 coding sequence is TGTGCCAGCAGTATCGCTAGCGGGGGGGAGGATGAGCAGTTCTTC.

The CDR3 DNA is TGTGCCAGCTCACCTAACGCAGGCGGGACAGGGGGGATGAACACTGAAGCTTTCTTT. It is translated as CASSPNAGGTGGMNTEAFF. The chain has TRBV18 and TRBJ1-1, with TRBD1 matching 11 bases. The germline gives CDR1 KGHSH, CDR2 LQKENI. The CDR3 contains 19 residues. J lost 0 bases, V lost 3 bases, and 12 bases had no gene match.

The chain combines TRBV15 with TRBJ2-1, with 11 nucleotides matching TRBD1. Trimming cost V 2 bases and J 8 bases; bases outside gene matches: 5. The CDR3 has 15 amino acids. Per germline, CDR1 LNHNV and CDR2 YYDKDF (reference sequence). CDR3 nucleotides: TGTGCCACCAGCAGAAGGACAGGGGGCGCCGATGAGCAGTTCTTC. Translated: CATSRRTGGADEQFF.

The chain joins TRBV18 to TRBJ2-3; 7 bases are a match to TRBD1. Germline assignment: CDR1 KGHSH and CDR2 LQKENI. The junction had 1 base not matched to a gene; V was cut back by 3 bases and J by 1 base. The CDR3 spans 14 residues. The CDR3 DNA reads as TGTGCCAGCTCACCGGGACAGCGCACAGATACGCAGTATTTT. Translated: CASSPGQRTDTQYF.

This chain links TRBV6-6 with TRBJ2-7; 8 nucleotides line up with TRBD2. The CDR3 extends over 14 amino acids. From germline, CDR1 is MNHNY and CDR2 SVGAGI (reference sequence). Trimming removed 4 bases from V and 7 bases from J; junction bases left unmatched: 9. In DNA form, the CDR3 reads TGTGCCAGCAGTTTTACTCTAACGGGGGGGGAGCAGTACTTC. This encodes CASSFTLTGGEQYF.

CDR3 sequence (DNA): TGTGCCTGGAGTCAAACCGGGGAGCTGTTTTTT. Translating gives CAWSQTGELFF. V usage is TRBV30 and J usage is TRBJ2-2; no definite D call. This CDR3 has 11 amino acids. Germline-derived CDR1 and CDR2 are GTSNPN and SVGIG (reference sequence). V was clipped by 2 bases and J by 5 bases, with 3 bases between them.

V and J are TRBV28 and TRBJ1-1; 7 bases line up with TRBD1. V dropped 4 bases and J dropped 0; count of bases not matched to a gene: 11. This CDR3 spans 17 amino acids. CDR1 is MDHEN, CDR2 SYDVKM, per germline. For the CDR3, the DNA is TGTGCCAGCAGTTCAACAGGGGCTTGGACCATGAACACTGAAGCTTTCTTT. It yields the protein CASSSTGAWTMNTEAFF.

V is TRBV4-1 and J is TRBJ2-1; D gene uncertain. CDR1 and CDR2 (germline): MGHRA, YSYEKL. The CDR3 spans 13 residues. V shed 3 bases and J shed 8 bases, with 11 bases lying between them. The CDR3, as DNA: TGCGCCAGCAGCCACAGTATGGGCGATGAGCAGTTCTTC. Translating gives CASSHSMGDEQFF.

J is TRBJ2-3 and V is TRBV5-1; the match to TRBD1 covers 9 bases. Germline loops: CDR1 SGHRS, CDR2 YFSETQ. After removal of 3 bases from V and 1 base from J, the junction contained 9 bases not matched to a gene. The CDR3 loop spans 17 amino acids. CDR3 in DNA: TGCGCCAGCAGCTCCTTGAGGAGGGACAGGGGCACAGATACGCAGTATTTT. This encodes CASSSLRRDRGTDTQYF.

Here the CDR3 reads CASAVEFRINYGYTF. In nucleotides, the CDR3 is TGTGCCAGCGCTGTGGAGTTTCGGATTAACTATGGCTACACCTTC. The gene calls are TRBV6-1 and TRBJ1-2; D call uncertain. The CDR3 has 15 residues. The V end lost 8 bases, the J end lost 1 base, and 17 bases lay between the germline ends. Germline loops: CDR1 MNHNS, CDR2 SASEGT.

As DNA, the CDR3 is TGTGCCATCAGTGAGTCTCGAGGACAGTACAATGAGCAGTTCTTC. This gives the protein CAISESRGQYNEQFF. The rearrangement uses TRBV10-3 and TRBJ2-1; tentatively, D is TRBD1 (6 bases). The germline V gene encodes CDR1 ENHRY and CDR2 SYGVKD. This CDR3 has 15 residues. The germline V and J ends were trimmed by 0 bases and 4 bases, with 10 bases remaining between them.

The chain recombines TRBV10-3 with TRBJ1-6, with TRBD1 matching over 7 bases. The CDR3 sequence is 13 residues long. Trimming removed 6 bases from V and 6 bases from J; junction bases left unmatched: 2. Germline V gives CDR1 ENHRY, CDR2 SYGVKD. Here the CDR3 reads CAIRGQLNSPLHF. The CDR3 region has the DNA TGTGCCATCAGGGGACAGCTTAATTCACCCCTCCACTTT.